This is a list of T cell receptor beta chains from one sample in a study of T-cell reconstitution after alpha-beta-depleted transplantation in children. TCRdb reanalysed the PCR reads using MiXCR and keeps one entry per CDR3 protein. The top ten clones hold roughly 4.3% of a sample with about 350,000 distinct CDR3 sequences, roughly 13% of them seen once. The sample in question was PBMCs, obtained from the stem cell graft. All receptors derive from a human donor who donated a stem cell graft to a child with Fanconi anemia. CDR3s include the opening cysteine and the closing phenylalanine or tryptophan. The order of the fields is clone size, V gene, D gene, J gene, CDR3 protein, CDR3 DNA. The D gene is left open where the match is weak. Clone sizes are given selectively: once, few, many, or a class where the clone is expanded.

-,TRBV3-1,-,TRBJ1-1,CASSQDHLIAMEAFF,TGTGCCAGCAGCCAAGATCACCTTATTGCTATGGAAGCTTTCTTT
many,TRBV12-3/TRBV12-4,-,TRBJ1-5,CASSFTRLGQPQHF,TGTGCCAGCAGTTTCACGCGCCTTGGTCAGCCCCAGCATTTT
many,TRBV12-5,-,TRBJ2-5,CASGLGPDWQETQYF,TGTGCTAGTGGTTTGGGACCAGACTGGCAAGAGACCCAGTACTTC
-,TRBV5-1,-,TRBJ1-1,CASSLRTAQNTEAFF,TGCGCCAGCAGCCTAAGGACAGCTCAGAACACTGAAGCTTTCTTT
many,TRBV5-1,TRBD1,TRBJ1-2,CASDDRGTGYTF,TGCGCCAGCGACGACAGGGGAACTGGCTACACCTTC
many,TRBV11-2,-,TRBJ2-7,CASSQDPHEQYF,TGTGCCAGCAGCCAGGACCCCCACGAGCAGTACTTC
-,TRBV4-2,-,TRBJ2-1,CASSQEGGTSRFDEQFF,TGTGCCAGCAGCCAAGAGGGTGGCACTAGCAGGTTCGATGAGCAGTTCTTC
few,TRBV5-1,TRBD1,TRBJ2-1,CASSLAVRTGDNEQFF,TGCGCCAGCAGCTTGGCGGTGCGGACAGGCGACAATGAGCAGTTCTTC
many,TRBV4-3,-,TRBJ2-5,CASSQDRKVGTQYF,TGCGCCAGCAGCCAAGACAGGAAGGTGGGGACCCAGTACTTC
few,TRBV29-1,-,TRBJ2-1,CSVPVGESSYNEQFF,TGCAGCGTCCCCGTAGGAGAGAGCTCCTACAATGAGCAGTTCTTC
-,TRBV27,-,TRBJ1-2,CASSAWEGWTYGYTF,TGTGCCAGCTCCGCCTGGGAAGGGTGGACCTATGGCTACACCTTC
many,TRBV7-2,-,TRBJ1-4,CASSPLGGREKLFF,TGTGCCAGCAGCCCCCTTGGGGGGCGCGAAAAACTGTTTTTT
many,TRBV7-6,TRBD1,TRBJ2-2,CASSSQGALTGELFF,TGTGCCAGCAGCTCCCAGGGGGCTTTAACCGGGGAGCTGTTTTTT
many,TRBV25-1,-,TRBJ2-3,CASSEYRDLSTQYF,TGTGCCAGCAGTGAATATAGGGACCTCAGTACGCAGTATTTT
many,TRBV20-1,-,TRBJ1-5,CSARVAGWSNQPQHF,TGCAGTGCTAGAGTAGCAGGGTGGAGCAATCAGCCCCAGCATTTT
-,TRBV6-1,-,TRBJ1-4,CASRSGRFEKLFF,TGTGCCAGCAGATCAGGACGGTTTGAAAAACTGTTTTTT
few,TRBV7-8,-,TRBJ2-1,CASSTGPGKFF,TGTGCCAGCAGCACCGGACCGGGTAAGTTCTTC
-,TRBV5-1,-,TRBJ2-5,CASSKAAAQETQYF,TGCGCCAGCAGTAAGGCCGCGGCCCAAGAGACCCAGTACTTC
-,TRBV28,TRBD2,TRBJ2-1,CASAPGLAGGPSYNEQFF,TGTGCCAGCGCGCCGGGGCTAGCGGGGGGGCCCTCCTACAATGAGCAGTTCTTC
few,TRBV30,TRBD1,TRBJ2-3,CAWTSRDRSSTDTQYF,TGTGCCTGGACCTCCCGGGACAGGAGCAGCACAGATACGCAGTATTTT
many,TRBV7-9,TRBD1,TRBJ1-4,CASSLMGQAAIF,TGTGCCAGCAGCTTAATGGGACAGGCGGCGATTTTT
few,TRBV2,TRBD1,TRBJ2-3,CASSGQGITDTQYF,TGTGCCAGCAGTGGACAGGGTATCACAGATACGCAGTATTTT
few,TRBV12-3/TRBV12-4,-,TRBJ2-1,CASSFVSGSSYNEQFF,TGTGCCAGCAGTTTTGTTAGCGGAAGCTCCTACAATGAGCAGTTCTTC
many,TRBV20-1,TRBD2,TRBJ2-3,CSAVTSGAGLFTDTQYF,TGCAGTGCCGTGACTAGCGGGGCTGGACTGTTCACAGATACGCAGTATTTT
many,TRBV24-1,-,TRBJ2-5,CATSDNGETQYF,TGTGCCACCAGTGATAACGGAGAGACCCAGTACTTC
-,TRBV15,-,TRBJ1-1,CATSREKTDNTEAFF,TGTGCCACCAGCAGAGAGAAGACAGATAACACTGAAGCTTTCTTT
-,TRBV3-1,-,TRBJ2-2,CASSRLDLTGELFF,TGTGCCAGCAGCCGCTTGGACCTCACCGGGGAGCTGTTTTTT
-,TRBV10-3,-,TRBJ2-1,CAISPNGNEQFF,TGTGCCATCAGCCCCAATGGGAATGAGCAGTTCTTC
few,TRBV12-3/TRBV12-4,-,TRBJ1-4,CASSRSDEKLFF,TGTGCCAGCAGTCGTTCGGATGAAAAACTGTTTTTT
few,TRBV7-6,-,TRBJ2-1,CASSLVSSDYNEQFF,TGTGCCAGCAGCTTAGTTTCAAGCGATTACAATGAGCAGTTCTTC
-,TRBV18,TRBD2,TRBJ2-7,CASSPPVRGGEQYF,TGTGCCAGCTCACCACCGGTCCGGGGGGGAGAGCAGTACTTC
once,TRBV20-1,-,TRBJ2-7,CSALARRGAYEQYF,TGCAGTGCTCTTGCCCGTCGCGGTGCCTACGAGCAGTACTTC
-,TRBV12-3/TRBV12-4,-,TRBJ1-1,CASSWPNTEAFF,TGTGCCAGCAGTTGGCCGAACACTGAAGCTTTCTTT
few,TRBV5-6,-,TRBJ2-5,CASGGGGRETQYF,TGTGCCAGCGGCGGCGGGGGCCGGGAGACCCAGTACTTC
-,TRBV5-1,-,TRBJ1-3,CASSSGNGNTIYF,TGCGCCAGCAGCTCAGGGAACGGAAACACCATATATTTT
few,TRBV18,-,TRBJ2-5,CASSPGKSETQYF,TGTGCCAGCTCACCAGGGAAATCAGAGACCCAGTACTTC
-,TRBV6-5,TRBD1,TRBJ1-1,CASSPGQGAAFF,TGTGCCAGCAGCCCGGGACAGGGGGCGGCTTTCTTT
few,TRBV2,-,TRBJ2-3,CATSPGPGDTQYF,TGTGCCACCAGTCCGGGGCCGGGAGATACGCAGTATTTT
-,TRBV5-1,-,TRBJ1-6,CASRGDGNSPLHF,TGCGCCAGCAGGGGTGACGGTAATTCACCCCTCCACTTT
-,TRBV7-2,TRBD1,TRBJ1-1,CASSGRQGKNTEAFF,TGTGCCAGCAGCGGCCGACAGGGGAAGAACACTGAAGCTTTCTTT
-,TRBV19,-,TRBJ1-1,CASSGYGLESEAFF,TGTGCCAGTAGTGGCTACGGCCTGGAAAGTGAAGCTTTCTTT
many,TRBV4-2,TRBD1,TRBJ2-7,CASSPPGQVDEQYF,TGTGCCAGCAGCCCACCGGGACAGGTGGATGAGCAGTACTTC
many,TRBV20-1,TRBD1,TRBJ1-1,CSALDRGASEAFF,TGCAGTGCCCTGGACAGGGGGGCGTCTGAAGCTTTCTTT
-,TRBV10-3,-,TRBJ1-1,CAISVRVDTEAFF,TGTGCCATCAGTGTGCGGGTCGACACTGAAGCTTTCTTT
few,TRBV29-1,-,TRBJ2-1,CSVELLTNEQFF,TGCAGCGTTGAGCTCCTTACGAATGAGCAGTTCTTC
-,TRBV7-8,-,TRBJ2-7,CASSLRESGGYEQYF,TGTGCCAGCAGCTTAAGAGAGTCAGGGGGGTACGAGCAGTACTTC
few,TRBV6-2/TRBV6-3,TRBD1,TRBJ1-2,CASSYPTGTGSGYTF,TGTGCCAGCAGTTACCCAACCGGGACAGGGTCCGGCTACACCTTC
few,TRBV5-6,-,TRBJ2-1,CASSEARGYYNEQFF,TGTGCCAGCAGCGAGGCCAGAGGGTACTACAATGAGCAGTTCTTC
many,TRBV20-1,TRBD1,TRBJ1-5,CSAPTGGNSNQPQHF,TGCAGTGCCCCGACAGGGGGAAATAGCAATCAGCCCCAGCATTTT
-,TRBV27,TRBD1,TRBJ1-3,CASSSGQETSISGNTIYF,TGTGCCAGCAGTTCGGGACAGGAGACCTCTATTAGTGGAAACACCATATATTTT